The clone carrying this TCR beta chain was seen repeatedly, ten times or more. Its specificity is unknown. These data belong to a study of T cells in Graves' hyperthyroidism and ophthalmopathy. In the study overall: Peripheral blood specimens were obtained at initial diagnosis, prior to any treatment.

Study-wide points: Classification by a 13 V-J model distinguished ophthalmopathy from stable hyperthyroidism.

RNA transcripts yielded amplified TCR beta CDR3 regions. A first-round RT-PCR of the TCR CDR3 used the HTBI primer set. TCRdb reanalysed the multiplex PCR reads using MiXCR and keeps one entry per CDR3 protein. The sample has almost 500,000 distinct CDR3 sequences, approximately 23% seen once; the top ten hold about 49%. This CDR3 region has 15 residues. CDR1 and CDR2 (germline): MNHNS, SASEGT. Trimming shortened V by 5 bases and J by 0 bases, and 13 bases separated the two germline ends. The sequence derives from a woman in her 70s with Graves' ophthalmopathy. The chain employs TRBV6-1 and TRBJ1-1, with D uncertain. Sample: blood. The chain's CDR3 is CASSLQQRMNTEAFF. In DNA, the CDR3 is TGTGCCAGCAGTCTGCAACAACGAATGAACACTGAAGCTTTCTTT.